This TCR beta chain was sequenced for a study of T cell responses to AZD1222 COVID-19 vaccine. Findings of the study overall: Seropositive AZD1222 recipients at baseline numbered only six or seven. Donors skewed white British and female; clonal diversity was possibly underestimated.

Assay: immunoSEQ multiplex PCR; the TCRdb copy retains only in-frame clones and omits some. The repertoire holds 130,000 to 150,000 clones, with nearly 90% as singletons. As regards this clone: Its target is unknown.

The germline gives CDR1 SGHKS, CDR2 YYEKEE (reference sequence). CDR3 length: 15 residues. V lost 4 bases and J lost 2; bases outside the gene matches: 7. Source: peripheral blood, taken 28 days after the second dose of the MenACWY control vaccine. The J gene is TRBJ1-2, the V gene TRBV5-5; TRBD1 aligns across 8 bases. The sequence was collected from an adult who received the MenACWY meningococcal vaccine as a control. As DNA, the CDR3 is TGTGCCAGCAGCGTTAGGGGACAGGAGAACTATGGCTACACCTTC. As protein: CASSVRGQENYGYTF. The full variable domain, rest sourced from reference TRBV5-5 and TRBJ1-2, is DAGVTQSPTHLIKTRGQQVTLRCSPISGHKSVSWYQQVLGQGPQFIFQYYEKEERGRGNFPDRFSARQFPNYSSELNVNALLLGDSALYLCASSVRGQENYGYTFGSGTRLTVV.